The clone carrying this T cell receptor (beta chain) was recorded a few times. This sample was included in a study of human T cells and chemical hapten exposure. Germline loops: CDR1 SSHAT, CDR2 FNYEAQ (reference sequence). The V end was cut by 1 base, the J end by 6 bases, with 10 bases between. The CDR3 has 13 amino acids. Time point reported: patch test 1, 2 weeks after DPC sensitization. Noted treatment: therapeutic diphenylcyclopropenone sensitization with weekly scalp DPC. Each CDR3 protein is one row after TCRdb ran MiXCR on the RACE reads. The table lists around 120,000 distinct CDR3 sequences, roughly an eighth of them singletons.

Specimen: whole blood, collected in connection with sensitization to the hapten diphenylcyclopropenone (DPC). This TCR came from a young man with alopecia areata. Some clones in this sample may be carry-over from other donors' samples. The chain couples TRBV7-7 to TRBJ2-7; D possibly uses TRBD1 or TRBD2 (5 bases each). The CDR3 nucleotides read TGTGCCAGCAGCTTAGAGGCCGGGGCCGAGCAGTACGTC. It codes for CASSLEAGAEQYV.